The 21 T cell receptor beta chains below come from one sample, sequenced in a study of spatial heterogeneity in lung cancer. TCRdb re-called the 5' RACE reads with MiXCR, one entry per CDR3 protein. This table has more than 10,000 distinct CDR3 sequences, roughly 5% appearing once. Time point given: sample taken at primary tumor resection. The study sequenced unsorted whole RNA from tumor, nontumor lung or frozen PBMC. The starting material was lung tumor tissue, obtained at surgery. The receptors here all came from a human donor with early-stage non-small cell lung cancer.

About this clonotype itself: A much larger clone differs from this one at a single base, so this may be a read error. Being off target in a library aimed at alpha chains, this beta chain has a size of little meaning. V and J are TRBV18 and TRBJ1-1, with D uncertain. The CDR3 sequence is 12 residues long. CDR1 is KGHSH, CDR2 LQKENI, per germline. V was shortened by 2 bases and J by 6 bases, with 7 bases between the two germline ends. CDR3 in DNA: TGTGCCAGCTCACCAACGGCCTCTGAAGCTTTCTTT. As protein: CASSPTASEAFF.

In its sample, this clonotype was seen a few times. Because the library targeted alpha chains, this beta chain is an off-target read whose size means little. V and J are TRBV6-5 and TRBJ2-4; 15 positions match TRBD2. Trimming removed 0 bases from V and 1 base from J; junction bases left unmatched: 1. The CDR3 is 18 residues long. Looked up from germline, CDR1 is MNHEY and CDR2 is SVGAGI. The DNA of the CDR3 is TGTGCCAGCAGTTACTCCGGGACTAGCGGGGGGGCCAAAAACATTCAGTACTTC. It codes for CASSYSGTSGGAKNIQYF.

This clonotype has at least ten counts. This beta chain is off target for a library built for alpha chains, so its abundance means little. The rearrangement links TRBV7-3 to TRBJ2-2; the match to TRBD2 covers 9 bases. CDR3 length: 16 residues. Germline V gives CDR1 SGHTA, CDR2 FQGTGA. V dropped 5 bases and J dropped 2; count of bases not matched to a gene: 6. CDR3: CASSLSSGENTGELFF. In DNA form, the CDR3 reads TGTGCCAGCAGCCTGTCTAGCGGGGAAAACACCGGGGAGCTGTTTTTT.

This clonotype was seen many times. Being off target in a library aimed at alpha chains, this beta chain has a size of little meaning. The rearrangement links TRBV6-5 to TRBJ2-7; 13 nucleotides agree with TRBD2. Trimming removed 5 bases from V and 6 bases from J; junction bases left unmatched: 10. This CDR3 comprises 16 residues. Germline V gene lookup returns CDR1 MNHEY and CDR2 SVGAGI. This CDR3 is CASSRNGLAGAAEQYF. The CDR3 nucleotides are TGTGCCAGCAGTCGAAACGGACTAGCGGGGGCCGCCGAGCAGTACTTC.

This clonotype was observed at least ten times. The library was built for alpha chains, so this beta chain is an off-target read and its size means little. The CDR3 DNA reads TGTGCCAGCAGCGGCAGAGACAGGGGCAAGACCCAGTACTTC. It encodes CASSGRDRGKTQYF. The V and J genes are TRBV5-5 and TRBJ2-5, with 8 bases fitting TRBD1. This CDR3 region has 14 residues. The germline gives CDR1 SGHKS, CDR2 YYEKEE (reference sequence). V trimming: 4 bases; J trimming: 6 bases; junction bases outside the gene matches: 8.

This clonotype showed up many times. The library was prepared for alpha chains; this beta chain is a stray read, so its frequency means little. The chain combines TRBV6-2 or TRBV6-3 with TRBJ2-1; the D is unclear. The CDR3 runs 13 residues. Trimming shortened V by 0 bases and J by 12 bases, and 12 bases separated the two germline ends. Germline V gene lookup returns CDR1 MNHEY and CDR2 SVGEGT. The CDR3 region is CASSYSQFLGQFF. The CDR3 coding sequence is TGTGCCAGCAGTTACTCGCAATTCCTAGGGCAGTTCTTC.

This clonotype was seen at least ten times. Found in a library prepared for alpha chains, this beta chain is an off-target read, and its abundance has little meaning. The chain recombines TRBV5-1 with TRBJ2-3, with D possibly matching TRBD2 (6 bases). Trimming shortened V by 0 bases and J by 6 bases, and 11 bases separated the two germline ends. The CDR3 covers 14 residues. In germline, CDR1 is SGHRS, CDR2 YFSETQ. In nucleotides, the CDR3 is TGCGCCAGCAGCTTGGACGGGAGCGTCGATACGCAGTATTTT. Its protein product is CASSLDGSVDTQYF.

This clonotype was counted ten times or more. This beta chain lies outside the target of a library built for alpha chains; its clone size means little. The chain carries TRBV12-3 or TRBV12-4 and TRBJ1-5, with TRBD1 matching 7 bases. The CDR3 totals 14 residues. V was pared by 1 base and J by 4 bases, with 1 base of the junction left unmatched. CDR3 DNA sequence: TGTGCCAGCAGTTTAGGGGACAGAAATCAGCCCCAGCATTTT. Translation gives CASSLGDRNQPQHF.

This clonotype was detected ten times or more. This beta chain represents an off-target read in a library built for alpha chains; its size is of limited meaning. J is TRBJ2-7 and V is TRBV29-1; 7 bases map to TRBD1. Germline values: CDR1 SQVTM, CDR2 ANQGSEA. V lost 5 bases to trimming and J lost 2 bases; unmatched junction nucleotides: 3. There are 12 residues in the CDR3. The CDR3 nucleotides read TGCAGCGTTCTCGGGACAGCCTACGAGCAGTACTTC. It yields the protein CSVLGTAYEQYF.

The table lists this clonotype with a few counts. This beta chain is an unintended read in a library built for alpha chains; its size means little. V and J are TRBV12-3 or TRBV12-4 and TRBJ2-3; no firm D call. This CDR3 has 14 amino acids. Trimming cost V 7 bases and J 0 bases, with 11 bases left between them. CDR3 bases: TGTGCCAGCAACCTCCAGGATAGCACAGATACGCAGTATTTT. Protein sequence: CASNLQDSTDTQYF.

This clonotype was recorded at least ten times. This beta chain is an off-target read within a library intended for alpha chains, so its frequency means little. The gene calls are TRBV2 and TRBJ2-2, with D possibly being TRBD1 (6 bases). The CDR3 is made up of 13 amino acids. Looked up from germline, CDR1 is SNHLY and CDR2 is FYNNEI. The V gene lost 6 bases and the J gene lost 6 bases, with 11 bases spanning the gap. This CDR3 is CASSPTGSGELFF. CDR3 in DNA: TGTGCCAGCAGCCCTACAGGGTCCGGGGAGCTGTTTTTT.

At least ten counts were recorded for this clonotype. Since it is a stray read in a library aimed at alpha chains, this beta chain has a size that is not meaningful. This chain joins TRBV18 and TRBJ2-6; D is unresolved. Germline V CDR1 and CDR2: KGHSH, LQKENI. This CDR3 is built from 15 residues. The V and J ends lost 1 base and 0 bases respectively, with 4 bases between them. The CDR3 region has the DNA TGTGCCAGCTCACCACTTGACTCTGGGGCCAACGTCCTGACTTTC. It encodes CASSPLDSGANVLTF.

This clonotype was observed many times. This beta chain lies outside the target of a library built for alpha chains; its clone size means little. The V call is TRBV12-3 or TRBV12-4, the J call TRBJ1-4, with D uncertain. V lost 3 bases to trimming and J lost 8 bases, with 19 bases between them. The CDR3 spans 16 residues. DNA of the CDR3: TGTGCCAGCAGTTTTTACCGTTTGGGAGTTGGGGAAAAACTGTTTTTT. The encoded protein is CASSFYRLGVGEKLFF.

This clonotype appeared many times. With the library built for alpha chains, this beta chain is off target and its frequency is not meaningful. V is TRBV2 and J is TRBJ1-4; D unclear. Germline V CDR1 and CDR2: SNHLY, FYNNEI. This CDR3 comprises 14 residues. Between the trimmed V and J ends, which lost 4 bases and 4 bases, there was a span of 10 bases. The CDR3: CASSVSSLNEKLFF. CDR3 coding DNA: TGTGCCAGCAGTGTCAGCAGCCTTAATGAAAAACTGTTTTTT.

This clonotype was detected many times. This beta chain appears as a stray read in a library generated for alpha chains; its size is not informative. This chain joins TRBV2 and TRBJ2-1, with a weak D call TRBD2 (5 bases). CDR3 length equals 13 residues. The V end was cut by 6 bases, the J end by 7 bases, with 13 bases between. The germline gives CDR1 SNHLY, CDR2 FYNNEI. The CDR3 loop reads CASREDLLNEQFF. Here the CDR3 DNA reads TGTGCCAGCAGGGAGGATCTCCTAAATGAGCAGTTCTTC. Filled out from reference TRBV2 and TRBJ2-1, the complete variable domain reads EPEVTQTPSHQVTQMGQEVILRCVPISNHLYFYWYRQILGQKVEFLVSFYNNEISEKSEIFDDQFSVERPDGSNFTLKIRSTKLEDSAMYFCASREDLLNEQFFGPGTRLTVL.

Ten or more counts support this clonotype. The library was prepared for alpha chains; this beta chain is a stray read, so its frequency means little. The chain couples TRBV12-3 or TRBV12-4 to TRBJ2-1, with 12 bases matching TRBD2. This CDR3 is 16 amino acids long. V was clipped by 5 bases and J by 9 bases; unmatched bases: 11. CDR3 bases: TGTGCCAGCAGTCCCCAACCGACTAGCGGGAGAGTTGAGCAGTTCTTC. Amino acid sequence: CASSPQPTSGRVEQFF.

This clonotype was counted at least ten times. This beta chain turned up in a library designed for alpha chains; as an off-target read, its abundance says little. The gene calls are TRBV6-2 or TRBV6-3 and TRBJ1-1; D remains ambiguous. The V and J ends lost 4 bases and 1 base respectively, with 7 bases between them. CDR3 length: 13 residues. Germline-derived CDR1 and CDR2 are MNHEY and SVGEGT. DNA for the CDR3: TGTGCCAGCAGTTTAATGGGGAACACTGAAGCTTTCTTT. Its protein is CASSLMGNTEAFF.

This clonotype has ten or more counts. Found in a library prepared for alpha chains, this beta chain is an off-target read, and its abundance has little meaning. The V gene is TRBV7-2, the J gene TRBJ2-6; no firm D call. Germline V gene lookup returns CDR1 SGHTA and CDR2 FQGNSA. This CDR3 comprises 15 residues. V gave up 1 base and J gave up 0 bases, with 4 bases separating them. The CDR3 DNA reads TGTGCCAGCAGCTTAGGGGGCTCTGGGGCCAACGTCCTGACTTTC. It yields the protein CASSLGGSGANVLTF.

This clonotype was recorded at least ten times. The library was designed around alpha chains, so this beta chain is a stray read whose abundance carries little weight. The chain joins TRBV12-5 to TRBJ2-2, with D tentatively TRBD1 (5 bases). Germline CDR1 LGHNT, CDR2 FRNRAP. The CDR3 has 15 residues. V shed 2 bases and J shed 1 base, with 8 bases lying between them. The CDR3 sequence is CASGLIQGNTGELFF. The CDR3 nucleotides are TGTGCTAGTGGTTTGATTCAGGGGAACACCGGGGAGCTGTTTTTT.

This clonotype appeared many times. A library prepared for alpha chains yielded this beta chain as an off-target read; its size is of little meaning. This chain uses TRBV29-1 with TRBJ1-5; D is unresolved. Trimming removed 3 bases from V and 1 base from J, with 4 bases in between. Germline assignment: CDR1 SQVTM and CDR2 ANQGSEA. The CDR3 sequence is 12 residues long. The CDR3 spells CSVEESNQPQHF. The CDR3 coding sequence is TGCAGCGTTGAGGAGAGCAATCAGCCCCAGCATTTT.

This clonotype has at least ten counts. This beta chain is off target for a library built for alpha chains, so its abundance means little. The chain combines TRBV7-8 with TRBJ2-7, with a possible D match to TRBD2 (6 bases). Trimming removed 0 bases from V and 4 bases from J, with 10 bases in between. The CDR3 totals 14 residues. CDR1 SGHVS and CDR2 FQNEAQ come from the germline V gene. Here the CDR3 DNA reads TGTGCCAGCAGCTTAGCGGGGGGAACTTACGAGCAGTACGTC. It yields the protein CASSLAGGTYEQYV.